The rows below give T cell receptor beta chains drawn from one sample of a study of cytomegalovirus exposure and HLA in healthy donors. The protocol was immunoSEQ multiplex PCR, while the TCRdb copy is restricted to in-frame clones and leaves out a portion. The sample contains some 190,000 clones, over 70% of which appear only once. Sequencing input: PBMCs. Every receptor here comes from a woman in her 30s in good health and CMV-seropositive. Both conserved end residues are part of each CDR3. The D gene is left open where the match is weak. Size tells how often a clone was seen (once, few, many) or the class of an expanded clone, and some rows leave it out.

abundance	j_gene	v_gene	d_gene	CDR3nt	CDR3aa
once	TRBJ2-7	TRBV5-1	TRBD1	TGCGCCAGCAATCAGGGGGCCCCCTACGAGCAGTACTTC	CASNQGAPYEQYF
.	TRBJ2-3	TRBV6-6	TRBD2	TGTGCCAGTAGACCGGGACTAGCGGCAGATACGCAGTATTTT	CASRPGLAADTQYF
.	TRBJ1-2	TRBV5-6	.	TGTGCCAGCAGCTCCCTCCTGGGCTACACCTTC	CASSSLLGYTF
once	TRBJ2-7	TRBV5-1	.	TGCGCCAGCAGCCTGGGACTTGGGGGGAGCGAGCAGTACTTC	CASSLGLGGSEQYF
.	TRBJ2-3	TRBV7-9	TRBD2	TGTGCCAGCAGCTTAGGCGGGAGGGCCGCAGATACGCAGTATTTT	CASSLGGRAADTQYF
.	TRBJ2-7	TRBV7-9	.	TGTGCCAGCACCAACTCCCGGGGGTCGGACGAGCAGTACTTC	CASTNSRGSDEQYF
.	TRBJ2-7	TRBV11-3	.	TGTGCCAGCAGCTCCCGGCGGGCAAACGAGCAGTACTTC	CASSSRRANEQYF
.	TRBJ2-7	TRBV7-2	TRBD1	TGTGCCAGCAGCTTAGGGGGGACAGGGGCGACCGGGCAGTACTTC	CASSLGGTGATGQYF
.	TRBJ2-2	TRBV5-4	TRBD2	TGTGCCAGCAGCTTGGAACTAGCGTTGAACGGGGAGCTGTTTTTT	CASSLELALNGELFF
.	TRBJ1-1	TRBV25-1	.	TGTGCCAGCAGCCGAGGGGGAGAAACTGAAGCTTTCTTT	CASSRGGETEAFF
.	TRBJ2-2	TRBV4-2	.	TGTGCCAGCAGCCACCTTGAGGCCGGGGAGCTGTTTTTT	CASSHLEAGELFF
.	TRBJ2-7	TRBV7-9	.	TGTGCCAGCAGAGATCGGGAAACCTACGAGCAGTACTTC	CASRDRETYEQYF
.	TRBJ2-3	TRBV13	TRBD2	TGTGCCAGCAGCTTCGACCTAGCGGGAGGGAGCACAGATACGCAGTATTTT	CASSFDLAGGSTDTQYF
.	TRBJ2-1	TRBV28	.	TGTGCCAGCGGGGCTTACCAGGGGACTGAGCAGTTCTTC	CASGAYQGTEQFF
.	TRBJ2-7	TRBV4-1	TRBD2	TGCGCCAGCAGCCAAAGGGACCTAGGTTCCCCCGGACTAGCGGGAGGGTCCTACGAGCAGTACTTC	CASSQRDLGSPGLAGGSYEQYF
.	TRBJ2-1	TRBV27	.	TGTGCCAGTAGCAACCAGGGGATTGAAGGATATGAGCAGTTCTTC	CASSNQGIEGYEQFF
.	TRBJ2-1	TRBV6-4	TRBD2	TGTGCCAGTCGACTAGCGGAAAACAATGAGCAGTTCTTC	CASRLAENNEQFF
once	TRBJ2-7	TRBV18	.	TGTGCCAGCTCCCTCGGGGGCGAGCAGTACTTC	CASSLGGEQYF
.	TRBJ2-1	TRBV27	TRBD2	TGTGCCAGCAGTTTAGGGGCGGGAGGGCGGCGGCAGTTCTTC	CASSLGAGGRRQFF
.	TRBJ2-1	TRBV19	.	TGTGCCAGTAGTCCGACAGCCTACAATGAGCAGTTCTTC	CASSPTAYNEQFF
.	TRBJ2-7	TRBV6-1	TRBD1	TGTGCCAGCAACCCGGGACAGGGATTCTACGAGCAGTACTTC	CASNPGQGFYEQYF
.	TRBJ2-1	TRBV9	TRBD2	TGTGCCAGCAGCGTAGGTGGCGGGAGGGCAAACGAGCAGTTCTTC	CASSVGGGRANEQFF
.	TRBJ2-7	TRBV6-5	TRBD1	TGTGCCAGCAGGACCGGGACAGGGGTTTACGAGCAGTACTTC	CASRTGTGVYEQYF
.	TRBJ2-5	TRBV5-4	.	TGTGCCAGCACCTGGTGGGGCTCCCCAACCCAGTACTTC	CASTWWGSPTQYF
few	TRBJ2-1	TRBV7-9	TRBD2	TGTGCCAGCAGCTTAGGGGCGGGAGGGTCCTACAATGAGCAGTTCTTC	CASSLGAGGSYNEQFF
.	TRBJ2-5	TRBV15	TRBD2	TGTGCCACCAGCAGAGCTAGCGGGAAGGCGGTTGGAGAGACCCAGTACTTC	CATSRASGKAVGETQYF
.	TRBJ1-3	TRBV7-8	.	TGTGCCAGCAGCTTAGAGGCGGACTCTGGAAACACCATATATTTT	CASSLEADSGNTIYF
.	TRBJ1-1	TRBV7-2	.	TGTGCCAGCAGCTTAGAGGTAGGGGTAAACACTGAAGCTTTCTTT	CASSLEVGVNTEAFF
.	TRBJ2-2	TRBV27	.	TGTGCCAGCAGTTTAACCAGGGAAGCCGGGGAGCTGTTTTTT	CASSLTREAGELFF
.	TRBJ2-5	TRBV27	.	TGTGCCAGCAGTTTATCCCAGAGCCTCGGGGAGACCCAGTACTTC	CASSLSQSLGETQYF
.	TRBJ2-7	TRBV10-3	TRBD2	TGTGCCATCAGTGAGGAGGTAGCGGGGTCCTACGAGCAGTACTTC	CAISEEVAGSYEQYF
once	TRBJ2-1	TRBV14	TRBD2	TGTGCCAGCAGCCAGGGGCTAGCGGCCAATGAGCAGTTCTTC	CASSQGLAANEQFF
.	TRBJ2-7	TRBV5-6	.	TGTGCCAGCAGCCTCACACCTCGGGGAACCTACGAGCAGTACTTC	CASSLTPRGTYEQYF
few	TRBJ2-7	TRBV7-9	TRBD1	TGTTCCAGCAGCGGCAAATACAGGGGAATGGGAAACGAGCAGTACTTC	CSSSGKYRGMGNEQYF
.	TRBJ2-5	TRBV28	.	TGTGCCAGCAATACTCAGGGAGGCGAGACCCAGTACTTC	CASNTQGGETQYF
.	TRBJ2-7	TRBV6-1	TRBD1	TGTGCCAGCAATAATCCGGGACAGGGTGGGTACGAGCAGTACTTC	CASNNPGQGGYEQYF
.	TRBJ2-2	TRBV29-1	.	TGCAGCGTTGAAAGCGACAGGCCCGGGGAGCTGTTTTTT	CSVESDRPGELFF
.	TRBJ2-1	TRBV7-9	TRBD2	TGTTCCAGCAGTTTGATAGCGGGAGTGCGGAATGAGCAGTTCTTC	CSSSLIAGVRNEQFF
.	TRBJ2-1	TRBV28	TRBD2	TGTGCCAGCAGTTCCCTAGCGGGCTCCTACAATGAGCAGTTCTTC	CASSSLAGSYNEQFF
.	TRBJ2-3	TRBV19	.	TGTGCCAGTTCGACAGGTAACGGAGATACGCAGTATTTT	CASSTGNGDTQYF